The rows below give T cell receptor beta chains drawn from one sample of a study of CD8 T cells in ankylosing spondylitis. MiXCR, run by TCRdb on the 5' RACE reads, gives a single entry per CDR3 protein. Of some 200,000 distinct CDR3 sequences in the sample, approximately 24% were seen once. Sequenced sample: blood, either unsorted or a sorted T cell fraction (not recorded which). Receptors originate from a male donor with ankylosing spondylitis or in good health (not recorded which). Each CDR3 is given with its conserved first and last residue. The order of the fields is D gene, J gene, V gene, clone size, CDR3 protein, CDR3 DNA. The D gene is left open where the match is weak. Only some rows state a clone size, as once, few, many or a class for expanded clones.

d_call: .; j_call: TRBJ2-7; v_call: TRBV4-3; clone_size: .; cdr3_aa: CASSQEFAGSYEQYF; cdr3_nt: TGCGCCAGCAGCCAAGAATTTGCAGGGAGCTACGAGCAGTACTTC
d_call: .; j_call: TRBJ2-7; v_call: TRBV6-5; clone_size: .; cdr3_aa: CASGLYEQYF; cdr3_nt: TGTGCCAGCGGGCTCTACGAGCAGTACTTC
d_call: TRBD2; j_call: TRBJ2-7; v_call: TRBV5-1; clone_size: many; cdr3_aa: CASSLAPWGSRRLASNEQYF; cdr3_nt: TGCGCCAGCAGCTTGGCCCCTTGGGGGTCGCGAAGACTAGCCTCGAACGAGCAGTACTTC
d_call: .; j_call: TRBJ2-7; v_call: TRBV29-1; clone_size: few; cdr3_aa: CSVEQAYEQYF; cdr3_nt: TGCAGCGTTGAACAGGCCTACGAGCAGTACTTC
d_call: .; j_call: TRBJ1-2; v_call: TRBV20-1; clone_size: many; cdr3_aa: CSAPSGYGYTF; cdr3_nt: TGCAGTGCGCCATCAGGCTATGGCTACACCTTC
d_call: TRBD1; j_call: TRBJ1-1; v_call: TRBV20-1; clone_size: .; cdr3_aa: CSARRRTGKYLTEAFF; cdr3_nt: TGCAGTGCTAGGAGGAGGACAGGGAAGTATCTCACTGAAGCTTTCTTT
d_call: .; j_call: TRBJ2-5; v_call: TRBV29-1; clone_size: .; cdr3_aa: CSVSIQETQYF; cdr3_nt: TGCAGCGTTTCAATTCAAGAGACCCAGTACTTC
d_call: .; j_call: TRBJ2-2; v_call: TRBV20-1; clone_size: few; cdr3_aa: CSARVQANTGELFF; cdr3_nt: TGCAGTGCTAGAGTACAAGCGAACACCGGGGAGCTGTTTTTT
d_call: .; j_call: TRBJ2-6; v_call: TRBV5-1; clone_size: .; cdr3_aa: CASTVDSFGGSGANVLTF; cdr3_nt: TGCGCCAGCACCGTGGACAGTTTTGGGGGCTCTGGGGCCAACGTCCTGACTTTC
d_call: TRBD1; j_call: TRBJ2-7; v_call: TRBV15; clone_size: .; cdr3_aa: CATSSRPGQALYEQYF; cdr3_nt: TGTGCCACCAGCAGCAGGCCGGGACAGGCTCTTTACGAGCAGTACTTC
d_call: .; j_call: TRBJ2-4; v_call: TRBV10-3; clone_size: .; cdr3_aa: CAISESPVDIQYF; cdr3_nt: TGTGCCATCAGTGAGTCCCCTGTGGACATTCAGTACTTC
d_call: TRBD1; j_call: TRBJ2-7; v_call: TRBV20-1; clone_size: .; cdr3_aa: CSAPNQGAAYEQYF; cdr3_nt: TGCAGTGCGCCAAACCAGGGGGCTGCCTACGAGCAGTACTTC
d_call: TRBD1; j_call: TRBJ2-3; v_call: TRBV6-1; clone_size: few; cdr3_aa: CASSTGGTGAVDTQYF; cdr3_nt: TGTGCCAGCAGCACCGGTGGGACAGGGGCGGTAGATACGCAGTATTTT
d_call: .; j_call: TRBJ2-7; v_call: TRBV20-1; clone_size: once; cdr3_aa: CSATPEYAYEQYF; cdr3_nt: TGCAGTGCTACGCCAGAGTACGCCTACGAGCAGTACTTC
d_call: .; j_call: TRBJ1-5; v_call: TRBV10-3; clone_size: .; cdr3_aa: CATNTDGYSNQPQHF; cdr3_nt: TGTGCCACCAATACGGACGGATATAGCAATCAGCCCCAGCATTTT
d_call: .; j_call: TRBJ2-7; v_call: TRBV7-2; clone_size: .; cdr3_aa: CASSLSRGPGGYEQYF; cdr3_nt: TGTGCCAGCAGCTTAAGTCGGGGGCCCGGCGGCTACGAGCAGTACTTC
d_call: .; j_call: TRBJ2-2; v_call: TRBV25-1; clone_size: .; cdr3_aa: CASILGNTGELFF; cdr3_nt: TGTGCCAGCATTCTGGGGAACACCGGGGAGCTGTTTTTT
d_call: TRBD2; j_call: TRBJ2-3; v_call: TRBV20-1; clone_size: few; cdr3_aa: CSARFPGGDTQYF; cdr3_nt: TGCAGTGCTAGATTCCCGGGAGGGGATACGCAGTATTTT
d_call: TRBD2; j_call: TRBJ2-7; v_call: TRBV20-1; clone_size: many; cdr3_aa: CSARALRLAGGYEQYF; cdr3_nt: TGCAGTGCTAGAGCTCTCCGACTAGCGGGAGGCTACGAGCAGTACTTC
d_call: TRBD1; j_call: TRBJ1-2; v_call: TRBV6-2/TRBV6-3; clone_size: few; cdr3_aa: CASTSRTGHGTF; cdr3_nt: TGTGCCAGCACCTCCCGGACAGGCCACGGCACCTTC
d_call: .; j_call: TRBJ1-4; v_call: TRBV5-1; clone_size: many; cdr3_aa: CASSQGHDNEKLFF; cdr3_nt: TGCGCCAGCAGCCAGGGACATGATAATGAAAAACTGTTTTTT
d_call: TRBD1; j_call: TRBJ2-7; v_call: TRBV7-3; clone_size: .; cdr3_aa: CASSLGLGQGYEQYF; cdr3_nt: TGTGCCAGCAGCTTAGGTCTCGGACAGGGGTACGAGCAGTACTTC
d_call: .; j_call: TRBJ1-2; v_call: TRBV20-1; clone_size: .; cdr3_aa: CSARAADPANYGYTF; cdr3_nt: TGCAGTGCTAGAGCCGCGGATCCAGCTAACTATGGCTACACCTTC
d_call: TRBD2; j_call: TRBJ2-7; v_call: TRBV7-2; clone_size: many; cdr3_aa: CASSLTSGIAEQYF; cdr3_nt: TGTGCCAGCAGCCTCACTAGCGGGATAGCGGAGCAGTACTTC
d_call: TRBD2; j_call: TRBJ2-7; v_call: TRBV20-1; clone_size: many; cdr3_aa: CSARTAGTSGSYEQYF; cdr3_nt: TGCAGTGCTAGGACAGCCGGGACTAGCGGGAGCTACGAGCAGTACTTC
d_call: .; j_call: TRBJ2-1; v_call: TRBV15; clone_size: .; cdr3_aa: CATSTELWQGGNEQFF; cdr3_nt: TGTGCCACCAGCACCGAGCTCTGGCAGGGAGGAAATGAGCAGTTCTTC
d_call: .; j_call: TRBJ2-7; v_call: TRBV4-2; clone_size: many; cdr3_aa: CASSQEQLSYGNEQYF; cdr3_nt: TGTGCCAGCAGCCAAGAACAGCTATCGTACGGGAACGAGCAGTACTTC
d_call: TRBD2; j_call: TRBJ2-1; v_call: TRBV18; clone_size: .; cdr3_aa: CASSPPGLAGAGEQFF; cdr3_nt: TGTGCCAGCTCACCACCGGGACTAGCGGGAGCAGGAGAGCAGTTCTTC
d_call: .; j_call: TRBJ2-6; v_call: TRBV7-3; clone_size: many; cdr3_aa: CASSVLVTLTGGANVLTF; cdr3_nt: TGTGCCAGCAGCGTATTAGTTACTTTGACTGGTGGGGCCAACGTCCTGACTTTC
d_call: TRBD2; j_call: TRBJ2-7; v_call: TRBV4-3; clone_size: .; cdr3_aa: CASSQESLAGYEQYF; cdr3_nt: TGCGCCAGCAGCCAAGAGTCACTAGCGGGCTACGAGCAGTACTTC
d_call: .; j_call: TRBJ2-2; v_call: TRBV4-2; clone_size: .; cdr3_aa: CASSQDDGELFF; cdr3_nt: TGTGCCAGCAGCCAAGATGATGGGGAGCTGTTTTTT
d_call: TRBD2; j_call: TRBJ2-1; v_call: TRBV9; clone_size: few; cdr3_aa: CASSETSGSTVHEQFF; cdr3_nt: TGTGCCAGCAGCGAGACTAGCGGGAGTACGGTCCATGAGCAGTTCTTC
d_call: .; j_call: TRBJ1-5; v_call: TRBV20-1; clone_size: few; cdr3_aa: CSASPGTGLNQPQHF; cdr3_nt: TGCAGTGCCTCACCAGGGACGGGACTAAATCAGCCCCAGCATTTT
d_call: TRBD1; j_call: TRBJ2-1; v_call: TRBV7-3; clone_size: many; cdr3_aa: CASSSYRGLSYNEQFF; cdr3_nt: TGTGCCAGCAGCTCCTACAGGGGGCTTTCCTACAATGAGCAGTTCTTC
d_call: TRBD1; j_call: TRBJ2-2; v_call: TRBV20-1; clone_size: .; cdr3_aa: CSARAPGARGPGELFF; cdr3_nt: TGCAGTGCTAGGGCCCCGGGGGCCAGGGGGCCCGGGGAGCTGTTTTTT
d_call: .; j_call: TRBJ2-7; v_call: TRBV10-3; clone_size: once; cdr3_aa: CAISEGPAPESEQYF; cdr3_nt: TGTGCCATCAGTGAGGGCCCCGCTCCGGAGTCCGAGCAGTACTTC
d_call: .; j_call: TRBJ1-5; v_call: TRBV20-1; clone_size: many; cdr3_aa: CSARDLGGSGQHF; cdr3_nt: TGCAGTGCTAGAGATTTAGGGGGAAGCGGCCAGCATTTT
d_call: .; j_call: TRBJ2-7; v_call: TRBV6-2/TRBV6-3; clone_size: many; cdr3_aa: CASSYEGTYSYEQYF; cdr3_nt: TGTGCCAGCAGCTACGAAGGGACTTACTCCTACGAGCAGTACTTC
d_call: .; j_call: TRBJ1-2; v_call: TRBV3-1; clone_size: few; cdr3_aa: CASSHGNLYGYTF; cdr3_nt: TGTGCCAGCAGCCACGGTAACCTCTATGGCTACACCTTC
d_call: .; j_call: TRBJ2-5; v_call: TRBV29-1; clone_size: .; cdr3_aa: CSVADGEETQYF; cdr3_nt: TGCAGCGTCGCCGACGGAGAGGAGACCCAGTACTTC
d_call: .; j_call: TRBJ2-1; v_call: TRBV27; clone_size: many; cdr3_aa: CASSSQSYMALISYNEQFF; cdr3_nt: TGTGCCAGCAGTTCCCAATCTTATATGGCTCTAATTAGCTACAATGAGCAGTTCTTC
d_call: .; j_call: TRBJ2-5; v_call: TRBV24-1; clone_size: many; cdr3_aa: CATSGGGQTQYF; cdr3_nt: TGTGCCACCAGTGGGGGAGGACAGACCCAGTACTTC
d_call: TRBD1; j_call: TRBJ2-2; v_call: TRBV10-3; clone_size: .; cdr3_aa: CAISERQGAGELFF; cdr3_nt: TGTGCCATCAGTGAGCGGCAGGGGGCCGGGGAGCTGTTTTTT
d_call: .; j_call: TRBJ2-6; v_call: TRBV29-1; clone_size: many; cdr3_aa: CSVDPSGANVLTF; cdr3_nt: TGCAGCGTTGACCCATCTGGGGCCAACGTCCTGACTTTC
d_call: .; j_call: TRBJ2-7; v_call: TRBV5-1; clone_size: many; cdr3_aa: CASSLVGYEQYF; cdr3_nt: TGCGCCAGCAGCTTGGTAGGCTACGAGCAGTACTTC
d_call: .; j_call: TRBJ2-7; v_call: TRBV12-3/TRBV12-4; clone_size: .; cdr3_aa: CASNRDPTYEQYF; cdr3_nt: TGTGCCAGTAACCGGGACCCGACCTACGAGCAGTACTTC
d_call: .; j_call: TRBJ2-1; v_call: TRBV14; clone_size: few; cdr3_aa: CASSQGAGWGLRNEQFF; cdr3_nt: TGTGCCAGCAGCCAAGGGGCAGGGTGGGGGCTGCGGAATGAGCAGTTCTTC
d_call: TRBD2; j_call: TRBJ2-5; v_call: TRBV5-1; clone_size: many; cdr3_aa: CASSFGTSGSQETQYF; cdr3_nt: TGCGCCAGCAGCTTCGGGACTAGCGGGAGCCAAGAGACCCAGTACTTC
d_call: .; j_call: TRBJ2-5; v_call: TRBV5-1; clone_size: .; cdr3_aa: CASSTPGFQETQYF; cdr3_nt: TGCGCCAGCAGTACCCCGGGATTCCAAGAGACCCAGTACTTC
d_call: .; j_call: TRBJ1-1; v_call: TRBV12-3/TRBV12-4; clone_size: many; cdr3_aa: CASSSQDRLKDAFF; cdr3_nt: TGTGCCAGCAGTTCACAGGACCGCTTAAAAGACGCTTTCTTT
d_call: TRBD2; j_call: TRBJ2-7; v_call: TRBV7-2; clone_size: few; cdr3_aa: CASSLGGGKSYEQYF; cdr3_nt: TGTGCCAGCAGCTTGGGGGGGGGGAAGTCCTACGAGCAGTACTTC